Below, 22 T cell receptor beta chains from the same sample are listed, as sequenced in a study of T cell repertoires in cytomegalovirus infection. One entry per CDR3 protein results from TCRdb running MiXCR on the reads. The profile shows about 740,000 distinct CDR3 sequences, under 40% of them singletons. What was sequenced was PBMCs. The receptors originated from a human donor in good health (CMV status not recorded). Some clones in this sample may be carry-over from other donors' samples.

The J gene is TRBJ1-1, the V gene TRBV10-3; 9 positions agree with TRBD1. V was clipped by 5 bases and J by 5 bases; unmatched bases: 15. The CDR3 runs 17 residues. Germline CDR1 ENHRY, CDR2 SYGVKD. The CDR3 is CAISPRDREFRGTEAFF. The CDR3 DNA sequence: TGTGCCATCAGTCCTCGGGACAGGGAGTTTCGAGGGACTGAAGCTTTCTTT.

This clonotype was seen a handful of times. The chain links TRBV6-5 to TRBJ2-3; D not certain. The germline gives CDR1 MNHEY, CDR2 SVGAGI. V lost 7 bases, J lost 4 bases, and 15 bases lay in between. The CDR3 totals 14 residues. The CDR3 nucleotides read TGTGCCAGCACCATTCCGGGCCGACCAGATACGCAGTATTTT. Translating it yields CASTIPGRPDTQYF.

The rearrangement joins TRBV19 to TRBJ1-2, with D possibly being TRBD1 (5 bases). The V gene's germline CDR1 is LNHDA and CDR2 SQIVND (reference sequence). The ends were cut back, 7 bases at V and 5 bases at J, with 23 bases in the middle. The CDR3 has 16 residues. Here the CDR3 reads CASTPGSRVLGYGYTF. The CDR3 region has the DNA TGTGCCAGTACCCCGGGCAGCAGGGTGTTGGGATATGGCTACACCTTC.

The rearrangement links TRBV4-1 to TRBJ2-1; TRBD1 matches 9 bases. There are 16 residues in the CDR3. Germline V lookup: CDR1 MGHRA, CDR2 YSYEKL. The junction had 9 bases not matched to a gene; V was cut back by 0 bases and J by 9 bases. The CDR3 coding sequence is TGCGCCAGCAGCCAAGACCGGGACAGGGTAGGTGGTGAGCAGTTCTTC. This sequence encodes CASSQDRDRVGGEQFF.

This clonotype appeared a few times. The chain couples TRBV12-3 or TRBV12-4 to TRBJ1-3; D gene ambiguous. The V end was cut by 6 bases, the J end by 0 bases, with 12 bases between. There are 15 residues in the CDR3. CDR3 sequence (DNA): TGTGCCAGCAGCCCCGACGGCTCCTCTGGAAACACCATATATTTT. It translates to CASSPDGSSGNTIYF.

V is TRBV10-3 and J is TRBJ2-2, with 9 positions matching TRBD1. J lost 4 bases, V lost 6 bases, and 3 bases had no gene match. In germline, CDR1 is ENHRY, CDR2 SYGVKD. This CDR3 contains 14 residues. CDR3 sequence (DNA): TGTGCCATCAGCGGACAGGGGTTCACCGGGGAGCTGTTTTTT. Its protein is CAISGQGFTGELFF.

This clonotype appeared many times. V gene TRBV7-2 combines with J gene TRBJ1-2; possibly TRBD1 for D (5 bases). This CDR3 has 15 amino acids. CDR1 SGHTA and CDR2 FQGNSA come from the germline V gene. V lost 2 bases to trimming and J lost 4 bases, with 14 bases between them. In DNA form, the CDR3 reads TGTGCCAGCAGCTTATGGCCCGGGGACCTCTATGGCTACACCTTC. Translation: CASSLWPGDLYGYTF.

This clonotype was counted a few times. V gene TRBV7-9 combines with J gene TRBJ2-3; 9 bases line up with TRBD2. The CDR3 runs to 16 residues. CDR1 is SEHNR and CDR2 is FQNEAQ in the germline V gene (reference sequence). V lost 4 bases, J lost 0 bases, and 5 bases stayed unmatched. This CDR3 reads CASSYRLAGSTDTQYF. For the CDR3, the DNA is TGTGCCAGCAGCTACCGCCTAGCGGGGAGCACAGATACGCAGTATTTT.

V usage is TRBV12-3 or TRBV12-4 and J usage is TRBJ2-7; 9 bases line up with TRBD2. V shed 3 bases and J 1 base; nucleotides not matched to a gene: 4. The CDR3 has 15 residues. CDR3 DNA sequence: TGTGCCAGCAGTTTTTATGCGGGGGGGTCCTACGAGCAGTACTTC. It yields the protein CASSFYAGGSYEQYF.

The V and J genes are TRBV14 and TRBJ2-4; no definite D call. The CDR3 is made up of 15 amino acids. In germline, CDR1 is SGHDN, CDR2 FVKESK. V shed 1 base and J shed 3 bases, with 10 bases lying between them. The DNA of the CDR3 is TGTGCCAGCAGCCAAGCCGCGTGGGGCAAAAACATTCAGTACTTC. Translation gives CASSQAAWGKNIQYF.

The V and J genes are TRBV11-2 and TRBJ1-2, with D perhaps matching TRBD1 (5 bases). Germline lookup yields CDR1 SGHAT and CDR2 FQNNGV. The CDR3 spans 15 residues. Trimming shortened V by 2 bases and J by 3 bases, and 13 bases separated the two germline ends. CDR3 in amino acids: CASSLFQGRDYGYTF. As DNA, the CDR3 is TGTGCCAGCAGCTTATTCCAGGGTCGAGACTATGGCTACACCTTC.

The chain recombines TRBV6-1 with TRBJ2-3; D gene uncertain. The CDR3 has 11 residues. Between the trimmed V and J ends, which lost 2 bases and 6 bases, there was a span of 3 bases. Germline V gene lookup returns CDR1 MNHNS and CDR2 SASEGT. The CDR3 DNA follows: TGTGCCAGCAGTGAATTGGATACGCAGTATTTT. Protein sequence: CASSELDTQYF.

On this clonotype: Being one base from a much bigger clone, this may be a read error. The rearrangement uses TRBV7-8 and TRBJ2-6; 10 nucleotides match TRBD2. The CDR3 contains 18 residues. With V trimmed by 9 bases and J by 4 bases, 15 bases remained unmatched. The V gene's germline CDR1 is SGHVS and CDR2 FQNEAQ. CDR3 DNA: TGTGCCAGAAGCGGGAGGGGGGCGCTCCGGGCCGGGGCCAACGTCCTGACTTTC. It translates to CARSGRGALRAGANVLTF.

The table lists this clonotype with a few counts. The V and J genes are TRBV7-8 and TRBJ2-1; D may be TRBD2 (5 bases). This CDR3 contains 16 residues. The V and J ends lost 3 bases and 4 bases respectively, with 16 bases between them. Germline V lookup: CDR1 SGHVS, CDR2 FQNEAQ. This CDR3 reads CASSLKEPGIYNEQFF. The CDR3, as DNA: TGTGCCAGCAGCTTGAAGGAACCCGGGATTTACAATGAGCAGTTCTTC.

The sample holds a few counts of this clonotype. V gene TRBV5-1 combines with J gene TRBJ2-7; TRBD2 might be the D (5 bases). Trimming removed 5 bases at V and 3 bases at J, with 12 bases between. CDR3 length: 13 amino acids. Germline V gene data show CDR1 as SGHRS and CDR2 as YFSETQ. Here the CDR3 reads CASRPGNFYEQYF. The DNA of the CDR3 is TGCGCCAGCAGGCCGGGAAACTTCTACGAGCAGTACTTC.

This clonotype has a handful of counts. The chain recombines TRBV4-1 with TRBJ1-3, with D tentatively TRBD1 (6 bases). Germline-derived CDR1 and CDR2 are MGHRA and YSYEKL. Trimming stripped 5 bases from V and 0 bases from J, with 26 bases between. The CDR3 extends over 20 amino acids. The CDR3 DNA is TGCGCCAGCAGCTTACCACCGGGACAAGGGGTGGAAGGCTCTGGAAACACCATATATTTT. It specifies CASSLPPGQGVEGSGNTIYF.

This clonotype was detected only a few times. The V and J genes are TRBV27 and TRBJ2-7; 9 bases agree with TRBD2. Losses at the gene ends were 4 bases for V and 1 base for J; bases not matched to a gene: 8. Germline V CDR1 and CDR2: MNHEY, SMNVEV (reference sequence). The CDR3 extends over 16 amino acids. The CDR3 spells CASSSLVAGGSYEQYF. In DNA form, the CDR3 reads TGTGCCAGCAGTTCCCTTGTGGCGGGGGGGTCCTACGAGCAGTACTTC.

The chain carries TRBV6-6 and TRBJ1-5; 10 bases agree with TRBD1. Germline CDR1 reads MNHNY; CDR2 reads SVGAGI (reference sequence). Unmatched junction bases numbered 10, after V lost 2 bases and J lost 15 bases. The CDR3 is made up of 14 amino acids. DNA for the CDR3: TGTGCCAGCAGTTACGGGACAGGGGCCAATATCTGGCATTTT. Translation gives CASSYGTGANIWHF.

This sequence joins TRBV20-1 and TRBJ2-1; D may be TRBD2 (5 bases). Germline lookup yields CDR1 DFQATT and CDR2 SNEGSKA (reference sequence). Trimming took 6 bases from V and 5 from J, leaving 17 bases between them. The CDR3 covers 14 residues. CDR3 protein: CSAEVQSWNNEQFF. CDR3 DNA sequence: TGCAGTGCGGAGGTCCAGTCGTGGAACAATGAGCAGTTCTTC.

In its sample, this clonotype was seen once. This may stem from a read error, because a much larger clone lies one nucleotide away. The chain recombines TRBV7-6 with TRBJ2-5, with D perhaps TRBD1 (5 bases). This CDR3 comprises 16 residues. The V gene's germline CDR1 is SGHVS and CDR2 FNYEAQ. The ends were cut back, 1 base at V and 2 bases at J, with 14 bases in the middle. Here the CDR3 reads CASSLVGVGRQETQYF. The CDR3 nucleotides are TGTGCCAGCAGCTTAGTAGGGGTGGGCAGGCAAGAGACCCAGTACTTC.

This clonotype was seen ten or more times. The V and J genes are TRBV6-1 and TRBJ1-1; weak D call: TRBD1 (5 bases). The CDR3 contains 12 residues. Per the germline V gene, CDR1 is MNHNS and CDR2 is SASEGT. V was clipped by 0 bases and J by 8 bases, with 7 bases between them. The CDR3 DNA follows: TGTGCCAGCAGTGAAGCTGGGGGAGAAGCTTTCTTT. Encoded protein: CASSEAGGEAFF.

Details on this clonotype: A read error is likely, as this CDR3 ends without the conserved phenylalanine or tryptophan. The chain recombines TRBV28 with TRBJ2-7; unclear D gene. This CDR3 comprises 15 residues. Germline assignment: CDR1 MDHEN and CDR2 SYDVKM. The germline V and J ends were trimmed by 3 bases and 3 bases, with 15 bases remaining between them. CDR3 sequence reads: CASSLSPVEDYEQYL. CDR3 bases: TGTGCCAGCAGTTTGTCCCCCGTCGAGGACTACGAGCAGTACTTA.